These T cell receptor beta chains were read from a single sample in a study of blood T cells in healthy people across ages. In TCRdb, the 5' RACE reads were re-called with MiXCR into one record per CDR3 protein. The table includes 1.8 million or so distinct CDR3 sequences, 35% to 50% detected once. The source material was blood. The origin of the receptors is a human donor in good health. Both conserved end residues are part of each CDR3.

cdr3_aa j_call v_call
CASSEGGDRYQPQHF TRBJ1-5 TRBV6-6
CASRGTSGGASYNEQFF TRBJ2-1 TRBV4-2
CASSASAQDRELFF TRBJ2-2 TRBV9
CASSSPTWDTEAFF TRBJ1-1 TRBV7-9
CASSLDALTTDTQYF TRBJ2-3 TRBV7-9
CASSLKSPPRRGPGNYGYTF TRBJ1-2 TRBV7-3
CASSSRGTGTTGELFF TRBJ2-2 TRBV2
CASSVADIRETQYF - TRBV9
CASNLRFGQGGGNTEAFF TRBJ1-1 TRBV4-3
CSARDNRANYGYTF TRBJ1-2 TRBV20-1
CSALRGLAAPEQFF TRBJ2-1 TRBV29-1
CASSERESVQETQYF TRBJ2-5 TRBV6-1
CASSQDPGALDTGRFF TRBJ2-1 TRBV3-1
CASSEHRGGNEQYF - TRBV25-1
CASSSRDKRRKDQPQHF TRBJ1-5 TRBV5-8
CAIRGHDQYEQYF - TRBV10-3
CASSYDLTGGETQYF TRBJ2-5 TRBV6-5
CSATDRDRPQHF TRBJ1-5 TRBV20-1
CAISEPLGGSYDEQFF TRBJ2-1 TRBV10-3
CASSLQFQGALTGANVLTF TRBJ2-6 TRBV5-1
CAASNPGGPWETQYF TRBJ2-5 TRBV15
CASSSPSGGHRLDEQFF TRBJ2-1 TRBV3-1
CASSEAPPGLAGTYNEQFF TRBJ2-1 TRBV6-1
CASSSQPTNTYEQYF TRBJ2-7 TRBV5-1
CASRLEGGTDTQYF TRBJ2-3 TRBV7-9
CASSLLRGSYEQYF TRBJ2-7 TRBV11-1
CASSTLTGGAYGYIF TRBJ1-2 TRBV12-3/TRBV12-4
CSAFDRGRFHGYTF TRBJ1-2 TRBV20-1